A selection of T cell receptor beta chains follows, all from one sample in a study of graft-versus-host responses after intestinal transplantation. The data were produced by immunoSEQ multiplex PCR, yet TCRdb's version contains in-frame clones alone and is incomplete. The repertoire holds tens of thousands of clones, 94% seen once, with over 0.4% in the top ten. These receptors have no known antigen. Sequenced material: unstimulated CD8+ T cells sorted from spleen or lymph node cells, taken before intestinal transplant. Source of these receptors: a human donor who received an intestinal transplant. Each CDR3 is given with its conserved first and last residue. The order of the fields is D gene, J gene, V gene, CDR3 DNA, CDR3 protein. A D gene is named only where the DNA matches it firmly.

TRBD2	TRBJ2-5	TRBV7-8	TGTGCCAGCAGCGATAGCGGGAGTAACCAAGAGACCCAGTACTTC	CASSDSGSNQETQYF
TRBD1	TRBJ1-1	TRBV4-2	TGTGCCAGCAGCCAAACATTGACAGGGGAGAACACTGAAGCTTTCTTT	CASSQTLTGENTEAFF
NA	TRBJ2-5	TRBV6-1	TGTGCCAGCAGTGTCGAACGGAGCGCAGAGACCCAGTACTTC	CASSVERSAETQYF
NA	TRBJ2-3	TRBV13	TGTGCCAGCAGCTCTAAAGTGACGCAGTATTTT	CASSSKVTQYF
NA	TRBJ2-2	TRBV5-1	TGCGCCAGCAGACCCCAGCTTCTATATTTCGACCGAACAAACACCGGGGAGCTGTTTTTT	CASRPQLLYFDRTNTGELFF
NA	TRBJ2-5	TRBV19	TGTGCCAGTACTGAAGCCGGCGGGACCTACCAAGAGACCCAGTACTTC	CASTEAGGTYQETQYF
TRBD2	TRBJ2-1	TRBV19	TGTGCCAGTAGTATGGTAGCGGGGGATTACAATGAGCAGTTCTTC	CASSMVAGDYNEQFF
NA	TRBJ2-2	TRBV28	TGTGCCAGCAGTTTACCCTTAGGGGGGAGGGCCGGCACCGGGGAGCTGTTTTTT	CASSLPLGGRAGTGELFF
TRBD2	TRBJ2-7	TRBV5-4	TGTGCCAGCAGCTTGCCCGAGACTAGCTTCTACGAGCAGTACTTC	CASSLPETSFYEQYF
TRBD2	TRBJ2-3	TRBV5-1	TGCGCCAGCAGCTCTTATATAGCGGGAGGGCCGTTGGATACGCAGTATTTT	CASSSYIAGGPLDTQYF
NA	TRBJ2-5	TRBV28	TGTGCCAGCAGTTTATGGGGGACGCCGCAATACTTC	CASSLWGTPQYF
TRBD2	TRBJ2-7	TRBV5-4	TGTGCCAGCAGCTTGGCCACGGGGGGCTACGAGCAGTACTTC	CASSLATGGYEQYF
NA	TRBJ1-1	TRBV19	TGTGCCAGTAGTATAGATATTCCCGACTTTGAAGCTTTCTTT	CASSIDIPDFEAFF
TRBD2	TRBJ2-3	TRBV29-1	TGCAGCGGGATACTAGCGGGAGTTCCAGATACGCAGTATTTT	CSGILAGVPDTQYF
NA	TRBJ1-5	TRBV6-6	TGTGCCAGCAGTTACTCGACAGAAAATCAGCCCCAGCATTTT	CASSYSTENQPQHF
TRBD2	TRBJ2-7	TRBV4-1	TGCGCCAGCAGCGAGGGGCTAGCGGGAGGGTACGAGCAGTACTTC	CASSEGLAGGYEQYF
TRBD2	TRBJ2-1	TRBV19	TGTGCCAGTAGTATAGATCTGGAGACTAGCGGGAGCTATGAGCAGTTCTTC	CASSIDLETSGSYEQFF
NA	TRBJ1-5	TRBV9	TGTGCCAGCAGCGGTGGGGGTCAGCCCCAGCATTTT	CASSGGGQPQHF